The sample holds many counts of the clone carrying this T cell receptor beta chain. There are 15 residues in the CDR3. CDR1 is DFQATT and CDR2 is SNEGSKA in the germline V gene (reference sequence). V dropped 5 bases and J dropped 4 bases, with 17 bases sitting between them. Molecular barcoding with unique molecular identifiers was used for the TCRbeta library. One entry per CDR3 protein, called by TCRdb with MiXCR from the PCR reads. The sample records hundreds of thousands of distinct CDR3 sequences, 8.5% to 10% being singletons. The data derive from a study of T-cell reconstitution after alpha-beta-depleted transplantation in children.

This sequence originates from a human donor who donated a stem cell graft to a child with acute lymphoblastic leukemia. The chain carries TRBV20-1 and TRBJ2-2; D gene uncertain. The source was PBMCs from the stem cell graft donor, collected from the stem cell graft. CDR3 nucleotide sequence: TGCAGTGCTTCCCCAACTACCTCGCGCACCGGGGAGCTGTTTTTT. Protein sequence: CSASPTTSRTGELFF.